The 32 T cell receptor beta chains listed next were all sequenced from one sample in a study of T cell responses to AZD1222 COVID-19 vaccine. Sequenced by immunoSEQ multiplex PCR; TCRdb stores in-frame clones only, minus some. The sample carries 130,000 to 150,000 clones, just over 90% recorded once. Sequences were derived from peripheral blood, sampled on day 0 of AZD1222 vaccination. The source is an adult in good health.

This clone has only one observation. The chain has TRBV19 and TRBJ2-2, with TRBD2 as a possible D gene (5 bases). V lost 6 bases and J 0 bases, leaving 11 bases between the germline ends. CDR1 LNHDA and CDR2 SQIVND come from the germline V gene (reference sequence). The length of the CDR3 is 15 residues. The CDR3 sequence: CASRPLGTNTGELFF. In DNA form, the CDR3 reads TGTGCCAGTAGGCCTCTCGGGACGAACACCGGGGAGCTGTTTTTT.

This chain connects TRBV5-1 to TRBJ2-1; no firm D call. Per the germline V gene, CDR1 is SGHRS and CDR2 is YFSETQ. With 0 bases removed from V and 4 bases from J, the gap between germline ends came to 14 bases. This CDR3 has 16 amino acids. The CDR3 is CASSLGSLPAYNEQFF. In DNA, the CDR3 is TGCGCCAGCAGCTTGGGCTCCCTGCCAGCATACAATGAGCAGTTCTTC.

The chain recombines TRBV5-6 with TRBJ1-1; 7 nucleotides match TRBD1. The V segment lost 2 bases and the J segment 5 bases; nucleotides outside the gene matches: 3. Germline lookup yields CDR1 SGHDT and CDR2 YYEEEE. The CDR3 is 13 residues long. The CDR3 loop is CASSLDRVTEAFF. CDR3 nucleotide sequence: TGTGCCAGCAGCTTAGACAGGGTTACTGAAGCTTTCTTT. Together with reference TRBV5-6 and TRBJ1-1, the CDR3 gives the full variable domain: DAGVTQSPTHLIKTRGQQVTLRCSPKSGHDTVSWYQQALGQGPQFIFQYYEEEERQRGNFPDRFSGHQFPNYSSELNVNALLLGDSALYLCASSLDRVTEAFFGQGTRLTVV.

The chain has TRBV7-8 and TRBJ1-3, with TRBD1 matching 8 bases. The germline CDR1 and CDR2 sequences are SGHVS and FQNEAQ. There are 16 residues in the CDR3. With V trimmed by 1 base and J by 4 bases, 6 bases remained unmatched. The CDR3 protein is CASSLERDRKGNTIYF. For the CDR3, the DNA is TGTGCCAGCAGCTTAGAGAGGGACAGGAAAGGAAACACCATATATTTT.

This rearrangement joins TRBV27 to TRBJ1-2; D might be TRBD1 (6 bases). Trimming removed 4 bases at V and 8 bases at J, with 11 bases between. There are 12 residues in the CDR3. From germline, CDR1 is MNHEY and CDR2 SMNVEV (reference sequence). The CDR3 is CASSSQGRGYTF. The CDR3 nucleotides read TGTGCCAGCAGTTCACAGGGACGAGGCTACACCTTC.

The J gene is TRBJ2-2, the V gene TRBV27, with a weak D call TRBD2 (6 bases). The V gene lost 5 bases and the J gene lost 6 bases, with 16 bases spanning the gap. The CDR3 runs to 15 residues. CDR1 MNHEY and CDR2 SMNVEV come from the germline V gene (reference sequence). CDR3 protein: CASSTLGGPPGELFF. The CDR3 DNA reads TGTGCCAGCAGTACCCTCGGAGGGCCCCCCGGGGAGCTGTTTTTT.

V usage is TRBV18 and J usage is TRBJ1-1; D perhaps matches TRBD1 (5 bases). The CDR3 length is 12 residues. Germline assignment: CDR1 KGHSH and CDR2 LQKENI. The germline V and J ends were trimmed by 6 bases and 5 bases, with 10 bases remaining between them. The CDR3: CASSPQGTEAFF. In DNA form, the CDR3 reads TGTGCCAGCTCGCCCCAGGGAACTGAAGCTTTCTTT. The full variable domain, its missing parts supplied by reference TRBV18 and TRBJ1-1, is NAGVMQNPRHLVRRRGQEARLRCSPMKGHSHVYWYRQLPEEGLKFMVYLQKENIIDESGMPKERFSAEFPKEGPSILRIQQVVRGDSAAYFCASSPQGTEAFFGQGTRLTVV.

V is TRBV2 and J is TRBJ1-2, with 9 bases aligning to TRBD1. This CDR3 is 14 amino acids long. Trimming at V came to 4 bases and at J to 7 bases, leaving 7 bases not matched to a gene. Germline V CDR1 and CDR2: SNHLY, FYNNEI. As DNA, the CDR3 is TGTGCCAGCAGTGCGGGACAGGGAGTTGGTGGCTACACCTTC. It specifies CASSAGQGVGGYTF. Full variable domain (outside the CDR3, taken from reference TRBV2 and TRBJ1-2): EPEVTQTPSHQVTQMGQEVILRCVPISNHLYFYWYRQILGQKVEFLVSFYNNEISEKSEIFDDQFSVERPDGSNFTLKIRSTKLEDSAMYFCASSAGQGVGGYTFGSGTRLTVV.

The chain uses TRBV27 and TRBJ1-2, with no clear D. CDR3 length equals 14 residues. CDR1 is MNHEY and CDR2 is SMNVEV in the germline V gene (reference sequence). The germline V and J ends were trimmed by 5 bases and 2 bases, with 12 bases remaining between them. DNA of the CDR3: TGTGCCAGCAGTACCCGACTGGGAAACTATGGCTACACCTTC. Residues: CASSTRLGNYGYTF.

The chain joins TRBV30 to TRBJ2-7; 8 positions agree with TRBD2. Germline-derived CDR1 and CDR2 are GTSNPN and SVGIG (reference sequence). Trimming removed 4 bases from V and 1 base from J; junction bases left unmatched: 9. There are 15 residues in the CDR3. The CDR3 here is CAWMRGLAGSYEQYF. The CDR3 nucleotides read TGTGCCTGGATGCGGGGGCTAGCGGGTTCCTACGAGCAGTACTTC.

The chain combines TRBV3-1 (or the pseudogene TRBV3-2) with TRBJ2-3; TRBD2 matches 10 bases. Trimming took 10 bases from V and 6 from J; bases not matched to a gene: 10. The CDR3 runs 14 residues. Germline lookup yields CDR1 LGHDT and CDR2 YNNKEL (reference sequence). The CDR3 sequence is CATRASGGRDTQYF. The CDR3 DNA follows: TGTGCCACCCGTGCTAGCGGGGGCAGGGATACGCAGTATTTT.

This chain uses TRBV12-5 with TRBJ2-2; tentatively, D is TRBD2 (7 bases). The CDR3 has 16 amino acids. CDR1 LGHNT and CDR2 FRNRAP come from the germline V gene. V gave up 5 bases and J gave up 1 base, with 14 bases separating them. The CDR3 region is CASGPRGAGNTGELFF. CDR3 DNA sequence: TGTGCTAGTGGTCCTCGGGGGGCAGGGAACACCGGGGAGCTGTTTTTT.

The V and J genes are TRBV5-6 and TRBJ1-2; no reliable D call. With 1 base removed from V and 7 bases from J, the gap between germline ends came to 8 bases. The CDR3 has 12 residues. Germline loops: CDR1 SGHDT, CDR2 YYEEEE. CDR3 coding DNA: TGTGCCAGCAGCTTGTCCTTGGGTGGCTACACCTTC. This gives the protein CASSLSLGGYTF.

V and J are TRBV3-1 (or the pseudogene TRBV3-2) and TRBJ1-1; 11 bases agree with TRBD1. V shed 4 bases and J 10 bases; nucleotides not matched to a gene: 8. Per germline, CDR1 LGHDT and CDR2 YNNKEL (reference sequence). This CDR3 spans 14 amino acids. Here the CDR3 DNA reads TGTGCCAGCAGCCTAACGGACAGGGGGCGTGGAGCTTTCTTT. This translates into CASSLTDRGRGAFF.

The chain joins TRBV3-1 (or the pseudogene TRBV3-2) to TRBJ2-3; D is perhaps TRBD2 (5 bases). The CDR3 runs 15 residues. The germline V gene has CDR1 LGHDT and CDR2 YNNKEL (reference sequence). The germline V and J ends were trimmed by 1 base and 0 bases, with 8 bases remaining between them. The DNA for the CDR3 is TGTGCCAGCAGCCAAGTGCGGACTAGCACAGATACGCAGTATTTT. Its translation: CASSQVRTSTDTQYF.

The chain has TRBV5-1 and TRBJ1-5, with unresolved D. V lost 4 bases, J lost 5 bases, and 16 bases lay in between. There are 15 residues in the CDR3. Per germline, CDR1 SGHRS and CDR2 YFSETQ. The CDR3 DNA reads TGCGCCAGCAGCCCCCTAGGAGTTGCAGATCAGCCCCAGCATTTT. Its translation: CASSPLGVADQPQHF. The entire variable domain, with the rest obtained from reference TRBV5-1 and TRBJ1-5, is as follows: KAGVTQTPRYLIKTRGQQVTLSCSPISGHRSVSWYQQTPGQGLQFLFEYFSETQRNKGNFPGRFSGRQFSNSRSEMNVSTLELGDSALYLCASSPLGVADQPQHFGDGTRLSIL.

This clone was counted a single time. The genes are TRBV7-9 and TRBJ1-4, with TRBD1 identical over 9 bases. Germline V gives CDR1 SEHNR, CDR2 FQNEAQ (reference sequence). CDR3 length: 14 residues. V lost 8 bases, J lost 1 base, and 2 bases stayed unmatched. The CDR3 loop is CASLDRGTNEKLFF. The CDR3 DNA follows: TGTGCCAGCCTGGACAGGGGAACTAATGAAAAACTGTTTTTT. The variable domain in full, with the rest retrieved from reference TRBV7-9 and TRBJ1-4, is DTGVSQNPRHKITKRGQNVTFRCDPISEHNRLYWYRQTLGQGPEFLTYFQNEAQLEKSRLLSDRFSAERPKGSFSTLEIQRTEQGDSAMYLCASLDRGTNEKLFFGSGTQLSVL.

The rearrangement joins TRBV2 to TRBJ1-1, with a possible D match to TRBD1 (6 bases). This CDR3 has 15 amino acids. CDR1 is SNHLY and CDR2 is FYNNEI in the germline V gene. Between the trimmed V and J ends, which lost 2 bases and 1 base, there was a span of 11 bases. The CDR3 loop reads CASSEWQGQNTEAFF. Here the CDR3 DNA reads TGTGCCAGCAGTGAATGGCAGGGGCAGAACACTGAAGCTTTCTTT.

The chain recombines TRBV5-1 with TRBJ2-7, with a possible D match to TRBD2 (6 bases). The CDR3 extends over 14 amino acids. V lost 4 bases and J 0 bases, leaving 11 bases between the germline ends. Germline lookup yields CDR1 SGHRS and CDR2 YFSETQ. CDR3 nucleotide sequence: TGCGCCAGCAGCCCCCCGGGACTCTCCTACGAGCAGTACTTC. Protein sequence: CASSPPGLSYEQYF.

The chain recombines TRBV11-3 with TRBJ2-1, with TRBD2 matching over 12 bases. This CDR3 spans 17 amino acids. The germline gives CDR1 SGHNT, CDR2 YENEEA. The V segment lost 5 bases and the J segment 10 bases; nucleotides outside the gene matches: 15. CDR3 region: CASSPPLTSGRIQEQFF. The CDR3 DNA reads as TGTGCCAGCAGCCCACCCTTAACTAGCGGGAGGATCCAGGAGCAGTTCTTC.

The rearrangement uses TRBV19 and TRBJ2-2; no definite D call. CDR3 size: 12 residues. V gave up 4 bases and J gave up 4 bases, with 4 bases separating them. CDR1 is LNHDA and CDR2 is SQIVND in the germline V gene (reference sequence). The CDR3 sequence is CASSTTTGELFF. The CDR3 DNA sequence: TGTGCCAGTAGTACCACCACCGGGGAGCTGTTTTTT. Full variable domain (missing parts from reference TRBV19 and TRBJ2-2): DGGITQSPKYLFRKEGQNVTLSCEQNLNHDAMYWYRQDPGQGLRLIYYSQIVNDFQKGDIAEGYSVSREKKESFPLTVTSAQKNPTAFYLCASSTTTGELFFGEGSRLTVL.

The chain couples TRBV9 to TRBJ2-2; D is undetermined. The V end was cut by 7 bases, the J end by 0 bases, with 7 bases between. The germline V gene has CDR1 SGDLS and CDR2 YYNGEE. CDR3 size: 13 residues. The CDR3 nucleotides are TGTGCCAGCGGTGGGCCGAACACCGGGGAGCTGTTTTTT. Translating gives CASGGPNTGELFF.

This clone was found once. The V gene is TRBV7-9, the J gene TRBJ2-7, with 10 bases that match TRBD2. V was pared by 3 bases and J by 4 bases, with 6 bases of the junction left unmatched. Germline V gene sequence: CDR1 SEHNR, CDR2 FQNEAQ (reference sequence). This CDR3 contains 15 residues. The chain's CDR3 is CASSFTAGGVYEQYF. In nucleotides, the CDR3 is TGTGCCAGCAGCTTCACAGCGGGAGGGGTGTACGAGCAGTACTTC.

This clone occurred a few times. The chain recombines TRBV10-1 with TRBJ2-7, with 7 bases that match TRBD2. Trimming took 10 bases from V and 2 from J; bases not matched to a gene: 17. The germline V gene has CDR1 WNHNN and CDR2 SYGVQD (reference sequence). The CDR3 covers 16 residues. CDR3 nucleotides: TGCGCCACTGGGAGGGTACAGGAAGTTAAACCCTACGAGCAGTACTTC. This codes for CATGRVQEVKPYEQYF.

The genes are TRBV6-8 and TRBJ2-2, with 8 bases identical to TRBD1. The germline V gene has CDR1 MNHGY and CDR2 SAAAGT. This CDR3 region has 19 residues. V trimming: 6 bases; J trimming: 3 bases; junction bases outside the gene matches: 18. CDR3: CASRDTSRRGRRDTGELFF. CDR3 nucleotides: TGTGCCAGCAGGGATACCTCTCGCAGGGGGCGCCGGGACACCGGGGAGCTGTTTTTT.

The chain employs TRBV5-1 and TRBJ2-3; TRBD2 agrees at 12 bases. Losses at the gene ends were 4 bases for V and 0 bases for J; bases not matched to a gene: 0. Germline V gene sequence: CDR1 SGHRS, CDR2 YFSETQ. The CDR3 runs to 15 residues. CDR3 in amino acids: CASSLAGGSTDTQYF. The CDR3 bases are TGCGCCAGCAGCCTAGCGGGGGGGAGCACAGATACGCAGTATTTT.

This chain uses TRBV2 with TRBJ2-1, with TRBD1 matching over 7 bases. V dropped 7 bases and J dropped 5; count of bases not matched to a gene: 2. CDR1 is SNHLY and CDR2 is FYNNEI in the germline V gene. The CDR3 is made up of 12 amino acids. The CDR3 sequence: CASNRGNNEQFF. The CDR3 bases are TGTGCCAGCAACAGGGGAAACAATGAGCAGTTCTTC. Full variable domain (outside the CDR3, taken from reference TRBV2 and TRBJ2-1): EPEVTQTPSHQVTQMGQEVILRCVPISNHLYFYWYRQILGQKVEFLVSFYNNEISEKSEIFDDQFSVERPDGSNFTLKIRSTKLEDSAMYFCASNRGNNEQFFGPGTRLTVL.

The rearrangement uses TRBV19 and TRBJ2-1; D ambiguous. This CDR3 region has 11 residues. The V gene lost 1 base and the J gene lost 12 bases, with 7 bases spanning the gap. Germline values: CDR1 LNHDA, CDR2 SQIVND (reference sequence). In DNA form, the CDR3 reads TGTGCCAGTAGTATAGCGTCCGGGCAGTTCTTC. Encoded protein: CASSIASGQFF.

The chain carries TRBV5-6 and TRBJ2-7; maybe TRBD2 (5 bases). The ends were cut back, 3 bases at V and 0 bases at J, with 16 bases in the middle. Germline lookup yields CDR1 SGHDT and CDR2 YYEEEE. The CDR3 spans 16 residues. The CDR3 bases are TGTGCCAGCAGCTACGGTGGTAGCGTCCGCTCCTACGAGCAGTACTTC. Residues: CASSYGGSVRSYEQYF.

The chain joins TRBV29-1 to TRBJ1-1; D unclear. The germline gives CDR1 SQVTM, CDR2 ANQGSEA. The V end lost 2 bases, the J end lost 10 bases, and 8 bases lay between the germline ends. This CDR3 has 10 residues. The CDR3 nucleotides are TGCAGCGTTGAACTCCGGGGAGCTTTCTTT. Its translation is CSVELRGAFF.

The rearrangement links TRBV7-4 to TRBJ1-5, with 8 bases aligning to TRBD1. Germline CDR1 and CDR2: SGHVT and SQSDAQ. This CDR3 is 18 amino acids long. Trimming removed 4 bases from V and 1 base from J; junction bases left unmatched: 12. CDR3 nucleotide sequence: TGTGCCAGCAGCTCAGAGGACAGGGAATTAAAGAGCAATCAGCCCCAGCATTTT. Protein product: CASSSEDRELKSNQPQHF.

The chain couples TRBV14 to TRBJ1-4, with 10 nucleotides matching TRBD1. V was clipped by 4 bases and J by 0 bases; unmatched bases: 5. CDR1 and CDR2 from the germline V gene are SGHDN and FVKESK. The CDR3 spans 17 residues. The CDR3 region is CASSPGQGPPTNEKLFF. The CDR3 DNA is TGTGCCAGCAGCCCGGGACAGGGGCCACCAACTAATGAAAAACTGTTTTTT.